A selection of T cell receptor beta chains follows, all from one sample in a study of blood T cell repertoires in COVID-19. The data were produced by immunoSEQ multiplex PCR, yet TCRdb's version contains in-frame clones alone and is incomplete. There are 90,000 to 100,000 clones in the sample; about 88% occur only once, and approximately 1.8% lies in the top ten. The sequencing input was peripheral blood. Source of these receptors: a man older than 75 with acute or convalescent COVID-19. The conserved cysteine and the conserved F or W are not part of the CDR3 here. Each record gives: J gene, V gene, D gene, CDR3 protein. D genes are given only for firm matches.

j_gene: TRBJ1-3
v_gene: TRBV6-5
d_gene: -
CDR3aa: ASRLLGSGNTIY

j_gene: TRBJ2-5
v_gene: TRBV19
d_gene: TRBD2
CDR3aa: ASSRWAGVQETQY

j_gene: TRBJ2-2
v_gene: TRBV6-6
d_gene: -
CDR3aa: ASSHGTDDTGELF

j_gene: TRBJ2-1
v_gene: TRBV3-1/TRBV3-2
d_gene: TRBD2
CDR3aa: ASSPYSSQGLAGSYNEQF

j_gene: TRBJ1-5
v_gene: TRBV27
d_gene: TRBD1
CDR3aa: ASSLLRTGDQPQH

j_gene: TRBJ1-2
v_gene: TRBV6-4
d_gene: TRBD1
CDR3aa: ASSELLRGLDYGYT

j_gene: TRBJ1-2
v_gene: TRBV6-2/TRBV6-3
d_gene: -
CDR3aa: ASSRGTGDYGYT

j_gene: TRBJ2-7
v_gene: TRBV6-5
d_gene: TRBD2
CDR3aa: ASRRAGVTHEQY

j_gene: TRBJ2-2
v_gene: TRBV3-1/TRBV3-2
d_gene: TRBD2
CDR3aa: ASSPGGLAGVGELF

j_gene: TRBJ2-7
v_gene: TRBV9
d_gene: TRBD2
CDR3aa: ASSVGAGVAYEQY

j_gene: TRBJ1-5
v_gene: TRBV2
d_gene: TRBD1
CDR3aa: ASSEPGQGAGQPQH

j_gene: TRBJ1-5
v_gene: TRBV3-1/TRBV3-2
d_gene: -
CDR3aa: ASSQDTINQPQH

j_gene: TRBJ2-5
v_gene: TRBV29-1
d_gene: -
CDR3aa: SVISGTQY

j_gene: TRBJ2-1
v_gene: TRBV7-9
d_gene: -
CDR3aa: ASSFRDFDEQF

j_gene: TRBJ1-3
v_gene: TRBV2
d_gene: -
CDR3aa: ASSEAPTGYPGNTIY

j_gene: TRBJ2-7
v_gene: TRBV7-2
d_gene: -
CDR3aa: ASSLALKGAQYEQY

j_gene: TRBJ1-2
v_gene: TRBV7-2
d_gene: TRBD1
CDR3aa: ASSASTGEGVYGYT

j_gene: TRBJ2-3
v_gene: TRBV4-2
d_gene: TRBD2
CDR3aa: ASSLLAENTQY

j_gene: TRBJ1-1
v_gene: TRBV19
d_gene: -
CDR3aa: ASMGGGTEAF

j_gene: TRBJ1-6
v_gene: TRBV19
d_gene: -
CDR3aa: ASSNRDSGSPLH

j_gene: TRBJ2-5
v_gene: TRBV13
d_gene: TRBD1
CDR3aa: ASSLRQGGETQY

j_gene: TRBJ2-1
v_gene: TRBV7-9
d_gene: -
CDR3aa: ASALPLRGVNEQF

j_gene: TRBJ1-1
v_gene: TRBV9
d_gene: -
CDR3aa: ASSVDQVVTEAF

j_gene: TRBJ2-5
v_gene: TRBV19
d_gene: -
CDR3aa: ASSTQGGETQY

j_gene: TRBJ1-6
v_gene: TRBV23-1
d_gene: TRBD1
CDR3aa: ASIRQGEEGSPLH

j_gene: TRBJ2-1
v_gene: TRBV7-3
d_gene: -
CDR3aa: ASRGPTGNNEQF

j_gene: TRBJ1-5
v_gene: TRBV7-9
d_gene: -
CDR3aa: ASSLGGPGEQPQH

j_gene: TRBJ1-5
v_gene: TRBV19
d_gene: TRBD1
CDR3aa: ASTEGAWGNQPQH

j_gene: TRBJ1-2
v_gene: TRBV18
d_gene: TRBD1
CDR3aa: ASSPSRDRGRNYGYT

j_gene: TRBJ2-1
v_gene: TRBV5-1
d_gene: TRBD1
CDR3aa: ASSSGQGSYNEQF

j_gene: TRBJ2-7
v_gene: TRBV7-2
d_gene: TRBD2
CDR3aa: ASSLVSGLASYEQY

j_gene: TRBJ1-2
v_gene: TRBV15
d_gene: -
CDR3aa: ATSRGSGDGYT

j_gene: TRBJ2-4
v_gene: TRBV3-1/TRBV3-2
d_gene: TRBD2
CDR3aa: ASSQGTSGRAGKNIQY

j_gene: TRBJ1-5
v_gene: TRBV28
d_gene: -
CDR3aa: ASSSGGNQPQH

j_gene: TRBJ2-1
v_gene: TRBV7-7
d_gene: TRBD2
CDR3aa: ASSNLGGTSVGEQF

j_gene: TRBJ2-3
v_gene: TRBV3-1/TRBV3-2
d_gene: -
CDR3aa: ASSQESRGATDTQY

j_gene: TRBJ2-5
v_gene: TRBV2
d_gene: -
CDR3aa: ASSPHTRGETQY

j_gene: TRBJ1-5
v_gene: TRBV19
d_gene: TRBD1
CDR3aa: ASSKRGTGESNQPQH

j_gene: TRBJ2-2
v_gene: TRBV19
d_gene: -
CDR3aa: ASSISSRMADQYTGELF

j_gene: TRBJ2-5
v_gene: TRBV6-5
d_gene: TRBD1
CDR3aa: ASRPGGVETQY

j_gene: TRBJ1-5
v_gene: TRBV5-1
d_gene: -
CDR3aa: ASSLDPDSSNQPQH

j_gene: TRBJ1-2
v_gene: TRBV7-8
d_gene: -
CDR3aa: ASSPPGSHRGGYT

j_gene: TRBJ1-1
v_gene: TRBV19
d_gene: TRBD1
CDR3aa: ASSPTGVDTEAF

j_gene: TRBJ1-1
v_gene: TRBV28
d_gene: -
CDR3aa: ASSPPGTQGNAEAF

j_gene: TRBJ2-1
v_gene: TRBV19
d_gene: -
CDR3aa: ASTPERVRYNEQF

j_gene: TRBJ1-6
v_gene: TRBV10-3
d_gene: TRBD1
CDR3aa: AISVDRGLSPLH

j_gene: TRBJ2-2
v_gene: TRBV27
d_gene: TRBD2
CDR3aa: ASLPLLAGVGTGELF

j_gene: TRBJ1-6
v_gene: TRBV5-6
d_gene: TRBD1
CDR3aa: ASSLRDRNSPLH

j_gene: TRBJ2-2
v_gene: TRBV9
d_gene: TRBD2
CDR3aa: ASSVSSGKVTGELF

j_gene: TRBJ1-1
v_gene: TRBV2
d_gene: -
CDR3aa: ASSDPRRREGTEAF

j_gene: TRBJ1-5
v_gene: TRBV6-5
d_gene: -
CDR3aa: ASEGDQPQH

j_gene: TRBJ1-6
v_gene: TRBV7-8
d_gene: TRBD1
CDR3aa: ASSLGPGQGSPLH

j_gene: TRBJ2-5
v_gene: TRBV9
d_gene: TRBD2
CDR3aa: ASSVASGKVPRY

j_gene: TRBJ1-5
v_gene: TRBV7-6
d_gene: -
CDR3aa: ASSLGEGQPQH

j_gene: TRBJ2-6
v_gene: TRBV28
d_gene: -
CDR3aa: ASSPSDSGANVLT

j_gene: TRBJ2-2
v_gene: TRBV10-3
d_gene: -
CDR3aa: ATRQPTGELF

j_gene: TRBJ1-1
v_gene: TRBV24-1
d_gene: -
CDR3aa: ATHGGGEAF

j_gene: TRBJ1-1
v_gene: TRBV6-5
d_gene: -
CDR3aa: ASSTPGVGNTEAF

j_gene: TRBJ2-7
v_gene: TRBV28
d_gene: -
CDR3aa: ASSLMLRNYEQY

j_gene: TRBJ1-5
v_gene: TRBV10-2
d_gene: -
CDR3aa: ASSGSLNQPQH